The rows below give T cell receptor beta chains drawn from one sample of a study of CD8 T cells in Susac syndrome. TCRdb called the immunoSEQ multiplex PCR reads again in MiXCR, with one record for every CDR3 protein. This table has 78,000 or so distinct CDR3 sequences, 85% to 95% appearing once. The sample comprised CD8+ T cells from PBMCs. These receptors originate from a human donor with multiple sclerosis. The CDR3 runs from the conserved cysteine through the conserved F or W. Fields, in order: J gene, clone size, V gene, D gene, CDR3 DNA, CDR3 protein. The D gene is left open where the match is weak. Only some rows state a clone size, as once, few, many or a class for expanded clones.

TRBJ1-5 | once | TRBV4-1 | - | TGCGCCAGCAGCCAAGATGGGTCGGGTAATCAGCCCCAGCATTTT | CASSQDGSGNQPQHF
TRBJ2-3 | - | TRBV20-1 | TRBD2 | TGCAGTGCTAGAAGACTAGCGGGACTTCGCACAGATACGCAGTATTTT | CSARRLAGLRTDTQYF
TRBJ2-2 | - | TRBV14 | - | TGTGCCAGCAGCCCCATGGCAGAAACGAACACCGGGGAGCTGTTTTTT | CASSPMAETNTGELFF
TRBJ2-5 | - | TRBV12-3/TRBV12-4 | - | TGTGCCAGCAGATCTCTCGAGGAAGAGACCCAGTACTTC | CASRSLEEETQYF
TRBJ2-7 | - | TRBV5-4 | - | TGTGCCAGCAGCTTGTGGGGACTCTCCTACGAGCAGTACTTC | CASSLWGLSYEQYF
TRBJ2-7 | - | TRBV25-1 | TRBD2 | TGTGCCAGCAGTGAAGTGGGACTAGCAGGCGAGCAGTACTTC | CASSEVGLAGEQYF
TRBJ2-3 | - | TRBV29-1 | - | TGCAGCGTTGATGCGGACTCTAGCACAGATACGCAGTATTTT | CSVDADSSTDTQYF
TRBJ2-7 | - | TRBV3-1 | TRBD2 | TGTGCCAGCAGCCAACCACCCCGTAGCGGGGAGTCCTACGAGCAGTACTTC | CASSQPPRSGESYEQYF
TRBJ1-1 | - | TRBV6-2/TRBV6-3 | - | TGTGCCAGCAGTTACGAGGGCACTGAAGCTTTCTTT | CASSYEGTEAFF
TRBJ2-5 | - | TRBV12-5 | - | TGTGCTAGTGGTTCCCGCAAAGGGGCTTCGGAGACCCAGTACTTC | CASGSRKGASETQYF
TRBJ1-1 | - | TRBV6-5 | TRBD1 | TGTGCCAGCACCCCGGGACAGCTGAACACTGAAGCTTTCTTT | CASTPGQLNTEAFF
TRBJ2-7 | - | TRBV30 | TRBD2 | TGTGCCTGGGGGACTAGCGGGAGCTACGAGCAGTACTTC | CAWGTSGSYEQYF
TRBJ2-2 | - | TRBV4-2 | - | TGTGCCAGCAGACCGGCACGACTGGGGGAGGGGGACACCGGGGAGCTGTTTTTT | CASRPARLGEGDTGELFF
TRBJ2-2 | - | TRBV5-1 | - | TGCGCCAGCAGCCCGCTTAGACGACCGAACACCGGGGAGCTGTTTTTT | CASSPLRRPNTGELFF
TRBJ1-1 | once | TRBV12-5 | - | TGTGCTAGTGGTTTGGCCCGGAGACCTGAAGCTTTCTTT | CASGLARRPEAFF
TRBJ2-1 | - | TRBV15 | - | TGTGCCACCAGCAGAGTCGGGGCTAGGGGTTTGGCTGAGCAGTTCTTC | CATSRVGARGLAEQFF
TRBJ2-6 | - | TRBV6-5 | - | TGTGCCAGCAGTTACTCGAGGCCCTCTGGGGCCAACGTCCTGACTTTC | CASSYSRPSGANVLTF
TRBJ2-2 | once | TRBV9 | - | TGTGCCAGCAGCGTGCAGGGAAAGAACACCGGGGAGCTGTTTTTT | CASSVQGKNTGELFF
TRBJ2-5 | - | TRBV3-1 | - | TGTGCCAGCAGCCAAGCCCTAAGTGAGGAGACCCAGTACTTC | CASSQALSEETQYF
TRBJ2-1 | - | TRBV12-3/TRBV12-4 | TRBD2 | TGTGCCAGCAGTTCCCTCTTAGCGGGGGCTTACAATGAGCAGTTCTTC | CASSSLLAGAYNEQFF
TRBJ1-2 | - | TRBV27 | - | TGTGCCAGCAGTTTATCAGGGCCCAACTATGGCTACACCTTC | CASSLSGPNYGYTF
TRBJ1-2 | - | TRBV7-9 | - | TGTGCCAGCAGCTTAGGCATTAACTATGGCTACACCTTC | CASSLGINYGYTF
TRBJ2-1 | - | TRBV4-1 | - | TGCGCCAGCAGCCAAGAATGGATCGGTGAGCAGTTCTTC | CASSQEWIGEQFF
TRBJ2-1 | - | TRBV13 | TRBD2 | TGTGCCAGCAGCCAAGGAGGCGGGGGGCTTGAGCAGTTCTTC | CASSQGGGGLEQFF
TRBJ2-3 | - | TRBV7-7 | - | TGTGCTAGCAGCCCATCGGCAGGTACAGATACGCAGTATTTT | CASSPSAGTDTQYF
TRBJ2-2 | - | TRBV20-1 | - | TGCAGTGCTAGGCCCTTTAAAGAGAGGGCGGCCGGGGAGCTGTTTTTT | CSARPFKERAAGELFF
TRBJ1-1 | once | TRBV13 | - | TGTGCCAGCAGAGTAAGGGGCGGGGAGAACACTGAAGCTTTCTTT | CASRVRGGENTEAFF
TRBJ2-3 | - | TRBV12-3/TRBV12-4 | - | TGTGCCAGCAGCCGCCGGGACCGTAGCACAGATACGCAGTATTTT | CASSRRDRSTDTQYF
TRBJ1-2 | - | TRBV3-1 | TRBD1 | TGTGCCAGCAGCCAGGTCTCGACAGGGAACTATGGCTACACCTTC | CASSQVSTGNYGYTF
TRBJ1-6 | - | TRBV19 | - | TGTGCCAGTAGTATCCGGGACCGATCCTCGACTACGGGGAATTCACCCCTCCACTTT | CASSIRDRSSTTGNSPLHF
TRBJ2-3 | - | TRBV29-1 | - | TGCAGCGTTCTGTGGGACCTTACCAACACAGATACGCAGTATTTT | CSVLWDLTNTDTQYF
TRBJ1-1 | - | TRBV2 | - | TGTGCCACCTCGGGGGCGGTGTACGCTGAAGCTTTCTTT | CATSGAVYAEAFF